A single sample is the source of the 5 T cell receptor beta chains below, sequenced in a study of CXCR3-negative and CXCR3-positive naive CD8 T cells. The libraries of TRB cDNA were constructed through 5' RACE using UMI labels. From the 5' RACE reads, TCRdb lists one entry per CDR3 protein and no DNA. The sample yields over 100,000 distinct CDR3 sequences, of which the top ten take up 0.29%. The sample was naive CXCR3- CD8+ T cells from blood. As to subset: CD45RO-CCR7+CD27+CD95- naive CD8+ T cells lacking CXCR3 (TNR3-). The receptor source for this set is a human donor in good health. Some clones in this sample may be carry-over from other donors' samples.

The CDR3 region is CASSQGTSGRANEQYF. The chain has TRBV4-1 and TRBJ2-7; checking the TCRdb D call of TRBD2 is not possible without DNA. The CDR3 sequence is 16 residues long. In germline, CDR1 is MGHRA, CDR2 YSYEKL.

This chain connects TRBV18 to TRBJ2-7; the TCRdb call, TRBD2, lacks DNA for checking. The CDR3 covers 14 residues. The germline gives CDR1 KGHSH, CDR2 LQKENI. CDR3 protein: CASSPTSGFYEQYF.

The chain is built from TRBV4-1 and TRBJ2-1. This CDR3 is built from 13 residues. The germline V gene has CDR1 MGHRA and CDR2 YSYEKL. The CDR3: CASSQVGLNEQFF.

V is TRBV7-6 and J is TRBJ2-5; the TCRdb call, TRBD1, lacks DNA for checking. This CDR3 region has 13 residues. The germline V gene encodes CDR1 SGHVS and CDR2 FNYEAQ. The CDR3 sequence: CASSWDHQETQYF.

The chain couples TRBV27 to TRBJ1-5; the TCRdb D gene call, TRBD1, has no DNA to confirm it. Germline loops: CDR1 MNHEY, CDR2 SMNVEV (reference sequence). CDR3 length equals 15 residues. The CDR3 loop reads CASRVQGAGYQPQHF.